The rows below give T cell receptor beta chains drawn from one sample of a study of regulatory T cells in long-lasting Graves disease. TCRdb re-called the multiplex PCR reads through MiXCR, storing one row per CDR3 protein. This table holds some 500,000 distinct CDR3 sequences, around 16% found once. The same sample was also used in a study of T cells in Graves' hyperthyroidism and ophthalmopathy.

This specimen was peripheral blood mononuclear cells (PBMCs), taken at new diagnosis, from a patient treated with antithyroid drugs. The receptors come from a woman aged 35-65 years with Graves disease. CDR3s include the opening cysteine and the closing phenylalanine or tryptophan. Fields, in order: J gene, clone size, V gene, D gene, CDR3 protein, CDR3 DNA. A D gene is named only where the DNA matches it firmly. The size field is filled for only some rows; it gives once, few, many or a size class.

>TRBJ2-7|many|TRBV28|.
CASSYVVGANLYEQYF
TGTGCCAGCAGTTACGTGGTAGGGGCGAACCTCTACGAGCAGTACTTC
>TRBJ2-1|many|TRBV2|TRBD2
CANSGLAVHNEQFF
TGTGCCAACAGTGGACTAGCGGTTCACAATGAGCAGTTCTTC
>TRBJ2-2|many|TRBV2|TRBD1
CASSQTGKVLVGANTGELFF
TGTGCCAGCAGCCAGACAGGGAAAGTCTTGGTAGGCGCGAACACCGGGGAGCTGTTTTTT
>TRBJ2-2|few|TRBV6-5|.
CASSYRGFAGELFF
TGTGCCAGCAGTTACAGGGGTTTTGCCGGGGAGCTGTTTTTT
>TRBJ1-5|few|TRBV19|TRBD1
CASSKDAGGGQPQHF
TGTGCCAGTAGTAAGGATGCAGGGGGCGGTCAGCCCCAGCATTTT
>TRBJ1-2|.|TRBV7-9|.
CASSPGASPNYGYTF
TGTGCCAGCAGCCCTGGGGCCTCCCCTAACTATGGCTACACCTTC
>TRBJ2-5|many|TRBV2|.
CASSGGRFQETQYF
TGTGCCAGCAGTGGAGGGAGATTCCAAGAGACCCAGTACTTC
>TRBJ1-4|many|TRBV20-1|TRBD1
CSARDEGAREKLFF
TGCAGTGCTAGAGATGAGGGGGCCAGGGAAAAACTGTTTTTT
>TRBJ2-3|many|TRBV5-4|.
CASSLALGDTQYF
TGTGCCAGCAGCTTGGCTCTCGGAGATACGCAGTATTTT
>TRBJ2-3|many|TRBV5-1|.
CASSLGERADTQYF
TGCGCCAGCAGCTTGGGTGAGAGGGCAGATACGCAGTATTTT
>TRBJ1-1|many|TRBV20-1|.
CSARRGGLMNTEAFF
TGCAGTGCTAGGCGTGGGGGACTGATGAACACTGAAGCTTTCTTT
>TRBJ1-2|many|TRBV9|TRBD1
CASSVGQGANGYTF
TGTGCCAGCAGCGTCGGACAGGGGGCGAATGGCTACACCTTC
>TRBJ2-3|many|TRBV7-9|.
CASRQSIRADTQYF
TGTGCCAGCAGGCAATCAATTCGGGCAGATACGCAGTATTTT
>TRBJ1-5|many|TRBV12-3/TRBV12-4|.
CASALMGSVNQPQHF
TGTGCCAGCGCCTTGATGGGTTCAGTCAACCAGCCCCAGCATTTT
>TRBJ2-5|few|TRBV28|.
CASTVAGKLWPQYF
TGTGCCAGCACCGTAGCCGGAAAACTATGGCCCCAGTACTTC
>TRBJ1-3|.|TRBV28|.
CASSPRPGGNTIYF
TGTGCCAGCAGTCCCCGACCGGGTGGAAACACCATATATTTT
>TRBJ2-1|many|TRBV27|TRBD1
CASSWVGTGGYNEQFF
TGTGCCAGCAGTTGGGTCGGGACAGGGGGTTACAATGAGCAGTTCTTC
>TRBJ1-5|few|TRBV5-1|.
CASSPTPLSNQPQHF
TGCGCCAGCAGCCCGACACCGCTTAGCAATCAGCCCCAGCATTTT
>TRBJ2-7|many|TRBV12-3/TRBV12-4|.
CASSPGTQAGEQYF
TGTGCCAGCAGCCCCGGGACCCAGGCGGGGGAGCAGTACTTC
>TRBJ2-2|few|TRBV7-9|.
CASRERQGGTGELFF
TGTGCCAGCAGGGAACGACAGGGAGGGACCGGGGAGCTGTTTTTT
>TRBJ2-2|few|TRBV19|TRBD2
CASSTAGGSNTGELFF
TGTGCCAGTAGTACCGCGGGGGGTTCGAACACCGGGGAGCTGTTTTTT
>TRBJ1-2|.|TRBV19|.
CASKPHGNYGYTF
TGTGCCAGTAAACCCCACGGGAACTATGGCTACACCTTC
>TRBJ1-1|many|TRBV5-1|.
CASSLRLMNTEAFF
TGCGCCAGCAGCCTCAGGCTCATGAACACTGAAGCTTTCTTT
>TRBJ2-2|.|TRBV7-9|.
CASSSPGKNTGELFF
TGTGCCAGCAGTTCCCCCGGGAAAAACACCGGGGAGCTGTTTTTT
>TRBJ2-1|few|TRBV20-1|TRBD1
CSATGTGGRNEQFF
TGCAGTGCGACCGGGACAGGGGGACGCAATGAGCAGTTCTTC
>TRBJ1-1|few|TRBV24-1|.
CATSDSGRGTEAFF
TGTGCCACCAGTGATTCGGGGCGGGGCACTGAAGCTTTCTTT
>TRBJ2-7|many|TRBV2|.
CASRQSTYEQYF
TGTGCCAGCCGCCAATCGACCTACGAGCAGTACTTC
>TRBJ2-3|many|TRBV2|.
CASSEGGGGADTQYF
TGTGCCAGCAGTGAAGGAGGCGGAGGGGCAGATACGCAGTATTTT
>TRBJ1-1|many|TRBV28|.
CASSLVAESHTEAFF
TGTGCCAGCAGTTTAGTGGCCGAATCGCACACTGAAGCTTTCTTT
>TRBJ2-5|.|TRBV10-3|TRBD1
CAISAGQGKGGQETQYF
TGTGCCATCAGTGCGGGACAGGGAAAGGGAGGGCAAGAGACCCAGTACTTC
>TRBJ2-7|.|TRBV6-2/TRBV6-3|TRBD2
CASSFRSGRVYYEQYF
TGTGCCAGCAGTTTCCGAAGCGGGAGGGTATACTACGAGCAGTACTTC
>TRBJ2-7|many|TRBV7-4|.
CASSPNREKNEQYF
TGTGCCAGCAGCCCTAACCGGGAAAAAAACGAGCAGTACTTC
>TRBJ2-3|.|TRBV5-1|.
CASSLERHEDTQYF
TGCGCCAGCAGCTTGGAGCGACATGAAGATACGCAGTATTTT
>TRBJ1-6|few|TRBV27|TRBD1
CATRRDSGYSPLHF
TGTGCCACAAGAAGGGACAGCGGTTATTCACCCCTCCACTTT
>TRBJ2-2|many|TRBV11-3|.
CASSLLGASGELFF
TGTGCCAGCAGCTTATTGGGGGCTTCGGGGGAGCTGTTTTTT
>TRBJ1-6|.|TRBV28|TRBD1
CASSLTGGYNSPLHF
TGTGCCAGCAGCCTTACAGGGGGCTATAATTCACCCCTCCACTTT
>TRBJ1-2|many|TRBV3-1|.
CASSQVGSYGYTF
TGTGCCAGCAGCCAAGTTGGGAGCTATGGCTACACCTTC
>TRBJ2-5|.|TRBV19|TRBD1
CASSQGATGETQYF
TGTGCCAGTAGCCAGGGGGCGACGGGAGAGACCCAGTACTTC
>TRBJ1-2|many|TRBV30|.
CAWSANWVDGYTF
TGTGCCTGGAGTGCAAACTGGGTTGATGGCTACACCTTC
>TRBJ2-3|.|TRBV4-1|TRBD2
CASSQEWTSGASTDTQYF
TGCGCCAGCAGCCAAGAGTGGACTAGCGGGGCTAGCACAGATACGCAGTATTTT